Described below is a single T cell receptor beta chain sequence and its context. Its target is not known. The data derive from a study of breast tumors, draining lymph nodes, adjacent tissues. Each CDR3 protein gets one entry after TCRdb re-called the multiplex PCR reads with MiXCR. The profile shows more than 50,000 distinct CDR3 sequences, around three fifths of them singletons. Regarding the study as a whole: Most tumor T cells seemingly derive from lymph node, then expand in tumor. Luminal-like breast cancer showed significantly higher tumor–nontumor repertoire similarity than basal-like. That most tumor T cells come from lymph nodes remained unproven. Tumor repertoires ranked between lymph nodes and nontumor tissue in diversity, with V and J gene preferences.

Between the trimmed V and J ends, which lost 1 base and 3 bases, there was a span of 13 bases. This CDR3 is built from 15 residues. The germline V gene has CDR1 SGHVS and CDR2 FNYEAQ. The sequenced material came from breast tumor tissue. This chain links TRBV7-6 with TRBJ2-7, with D perhaps matching TRBD1 or TRBD2 (6 bases each). The TCR originated in a female donor with breast cancer. Some clones in this sample may be carry-over from other donors' samples. The DNA for the CDR3 is TGTGCCAGCAGCTTAGGGGGGGCCGGGGACTACGAGCAGTACTTC. Residues: CASSLGGAGDYEQYF.